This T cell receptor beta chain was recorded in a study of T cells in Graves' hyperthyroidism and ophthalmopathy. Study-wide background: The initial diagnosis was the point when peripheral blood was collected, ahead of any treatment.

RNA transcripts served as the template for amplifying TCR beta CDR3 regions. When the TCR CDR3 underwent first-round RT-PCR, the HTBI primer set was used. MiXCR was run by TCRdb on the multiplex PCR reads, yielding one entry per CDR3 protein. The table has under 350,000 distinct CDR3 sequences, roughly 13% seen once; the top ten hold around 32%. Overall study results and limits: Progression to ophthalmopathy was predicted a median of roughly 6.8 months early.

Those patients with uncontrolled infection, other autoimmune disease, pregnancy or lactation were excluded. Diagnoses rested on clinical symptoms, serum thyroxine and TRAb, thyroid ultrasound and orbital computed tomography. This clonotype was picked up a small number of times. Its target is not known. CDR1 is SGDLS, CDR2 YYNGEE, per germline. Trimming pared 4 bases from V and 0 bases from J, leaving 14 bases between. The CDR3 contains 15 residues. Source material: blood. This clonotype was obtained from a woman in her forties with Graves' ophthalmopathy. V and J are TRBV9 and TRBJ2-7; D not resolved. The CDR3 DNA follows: TGTGCCAGCAGCTCGACGCCTGTTAACTCCTACGAGCAGTACTTC. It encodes CASSSTPVNSYEQYF.